The clone carrying this TCR beta chain was seen more than once but under ten times. Its antigen is not known. These data come from a study of CD8 T cells in ankylosing spondylitis. Study outcomes and limitations: In the blood and synovial fluid of reactive arthritis, some motif variants had been previously reported. It appeared that ankylosing spondylitis blood was characterized by a TCR beta motif of 8 or 9 highly homologous variants. The disease-linked clones had a CD8+ phenotype and low blood frequencies.

TCRdb reprocessed the 5' RACE reads with MiXCR, giving one entry per CDR3 protein. Of 310,000 or so distinct CDR3 sequences in the sample, 20% were seen once. After removal of 1 base from V and 0 bases from J, the junction contained 3 bases not matched to a gene. CDR3 length equals 18 residues. Per germline, CDR1 LNHNV and CDR2 YYDKDF (reference sequence). This TCR was sampled from a male donor with ankylosing spondylitis or in good health (not recorded which). This sequence joins TRBV15 and TRBJ2-4; 13 nucleotides align to TRBD2. Specimen: blood, either unsorted or a sorted T cell fraction (not recorded which). CDR3 DNA: TGTGCCACCAGCAGAGGGACTAGCGGGAGTCTAGCCAAAAACATTCAGTACTTC. This translates into CATSRGTSGSLAKNIQYF.